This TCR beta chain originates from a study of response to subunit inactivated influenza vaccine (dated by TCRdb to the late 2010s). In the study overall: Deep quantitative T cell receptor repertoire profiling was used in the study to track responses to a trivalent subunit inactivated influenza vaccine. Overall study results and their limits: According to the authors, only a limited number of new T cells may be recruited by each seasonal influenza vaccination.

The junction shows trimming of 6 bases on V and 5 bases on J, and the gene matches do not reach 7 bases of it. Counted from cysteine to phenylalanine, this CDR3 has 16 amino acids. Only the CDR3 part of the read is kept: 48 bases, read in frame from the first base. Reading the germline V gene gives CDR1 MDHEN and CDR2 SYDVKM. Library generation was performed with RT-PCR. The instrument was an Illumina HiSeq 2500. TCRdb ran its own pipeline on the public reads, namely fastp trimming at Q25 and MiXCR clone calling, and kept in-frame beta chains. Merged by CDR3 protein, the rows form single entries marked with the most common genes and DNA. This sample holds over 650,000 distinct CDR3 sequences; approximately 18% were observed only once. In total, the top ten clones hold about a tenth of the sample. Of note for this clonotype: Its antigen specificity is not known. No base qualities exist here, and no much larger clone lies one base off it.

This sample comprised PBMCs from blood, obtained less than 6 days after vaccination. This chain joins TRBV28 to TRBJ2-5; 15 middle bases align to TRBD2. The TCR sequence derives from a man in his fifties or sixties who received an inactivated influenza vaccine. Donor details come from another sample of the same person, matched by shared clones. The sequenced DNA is TGTGCCAGCAGACGGGGACTAGCGGGGGGCGAGGAGACCCAGTACTTC. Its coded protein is CASRRGLAGGEETQYF.